This T cell receptor beta chain was recorded in a study of shared clonotypes between healthy human individuals. Study-wide results and caveats: It was the non-shared clonotypes that had lower generation probabilities than clonotypes shared by all four donors. Around 5.4% of naive CD4 clonotypes were common to a few donors.

The CD4+ fraction was divided into a CD45RA+ naive subset and a CD45RA-negative memory subset. Each subset's genomic DNA was shared equally among a number of immunoSEQ plates. TCRdb keeps only in-frame clones here, not all; method: immunoSEQ multiplex PCR. The sample shows millions of clones, approximately 90% of them seen only once. With regard to this clone: The antigen remains undetermined.

The TCR was taken from a man between 18 and 29 years old in good health. The sequenced sample was naive CD4+ T cells sorted from blood. Documented subset: CD45RA+ positively selected.

The CDR3 is CASSARQGGNEQFF. The CDR3 DNA reads as TGTGCCAGCAGCGCGAGACAGGGGGGCAATGAGCAGTTCTTC. The rearrangement uses TRBV7-9 and TRBJ2-1, with 9 bases matching TRBD1. CDR1 SEHNR and CDR2 FQNEAQ come from the germline V gene (reference sequence). The junction had 5 bases not matched to a gene; V was cut back by 5 bases and J by 6 bases. This CDR3 contains 14 residues.